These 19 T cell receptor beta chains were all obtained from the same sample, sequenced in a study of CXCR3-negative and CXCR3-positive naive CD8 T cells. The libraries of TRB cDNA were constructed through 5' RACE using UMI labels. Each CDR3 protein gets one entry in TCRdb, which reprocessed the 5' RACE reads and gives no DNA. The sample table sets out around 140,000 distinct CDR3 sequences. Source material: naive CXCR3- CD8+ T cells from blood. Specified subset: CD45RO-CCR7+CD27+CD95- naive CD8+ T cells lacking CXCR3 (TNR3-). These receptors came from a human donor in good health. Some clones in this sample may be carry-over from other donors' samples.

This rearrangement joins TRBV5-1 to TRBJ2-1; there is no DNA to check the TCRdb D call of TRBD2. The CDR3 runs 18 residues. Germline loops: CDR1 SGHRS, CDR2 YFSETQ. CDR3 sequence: CASSWGLAGPSSYNEQFF.

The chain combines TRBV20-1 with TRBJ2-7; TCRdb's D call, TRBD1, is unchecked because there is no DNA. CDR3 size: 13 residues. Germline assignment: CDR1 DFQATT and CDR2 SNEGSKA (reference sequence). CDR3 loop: CSARDRGYYEQYF.

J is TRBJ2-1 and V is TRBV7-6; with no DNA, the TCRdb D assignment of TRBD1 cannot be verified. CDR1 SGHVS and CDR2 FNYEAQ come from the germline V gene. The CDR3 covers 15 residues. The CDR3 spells CASTLGTGDYNEQFF.

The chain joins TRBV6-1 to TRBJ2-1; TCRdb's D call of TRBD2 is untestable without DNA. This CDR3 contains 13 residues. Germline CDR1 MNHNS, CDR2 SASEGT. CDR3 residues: CASERLADNEQFF.

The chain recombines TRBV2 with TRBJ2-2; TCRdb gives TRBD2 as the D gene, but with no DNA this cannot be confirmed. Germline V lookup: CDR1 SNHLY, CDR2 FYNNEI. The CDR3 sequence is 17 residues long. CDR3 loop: CASSNTRRIQNTGELFF.

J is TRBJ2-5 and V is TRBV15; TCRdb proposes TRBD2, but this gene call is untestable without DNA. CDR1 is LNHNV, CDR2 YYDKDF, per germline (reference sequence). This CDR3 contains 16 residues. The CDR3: CATSSELAGGEETQYF. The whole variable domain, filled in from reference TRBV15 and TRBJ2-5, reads DAMVIQNPRYQVTQFGKPVTLSCSQTLNHNVMYWYQQKSSQAPKLLFHYYDKDFNNEADTPDNFQSRRPNTSFCFLDIRSPGLGDTAMYLCATSSELAGGEETQYFGPGTRLLVL.

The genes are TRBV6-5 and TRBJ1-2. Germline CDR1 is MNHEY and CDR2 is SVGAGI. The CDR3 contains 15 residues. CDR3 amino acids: CASSYSSGIDYGYTF.

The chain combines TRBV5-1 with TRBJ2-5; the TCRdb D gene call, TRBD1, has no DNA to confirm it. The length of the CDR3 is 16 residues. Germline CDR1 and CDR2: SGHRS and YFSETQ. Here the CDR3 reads CASSLSVAGVEKTQYF.

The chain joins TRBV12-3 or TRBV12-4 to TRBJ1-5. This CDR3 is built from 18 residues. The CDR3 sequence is CASSLSWAGGGIRQPQHF.

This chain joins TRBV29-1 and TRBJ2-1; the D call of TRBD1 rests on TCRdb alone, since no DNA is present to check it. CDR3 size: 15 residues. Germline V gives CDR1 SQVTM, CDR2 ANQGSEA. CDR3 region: CSVAFGSGGGGEQFF.

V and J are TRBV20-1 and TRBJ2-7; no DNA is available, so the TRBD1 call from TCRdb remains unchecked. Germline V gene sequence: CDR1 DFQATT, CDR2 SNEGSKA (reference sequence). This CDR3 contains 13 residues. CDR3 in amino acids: CSAPTGDNYEQYF.

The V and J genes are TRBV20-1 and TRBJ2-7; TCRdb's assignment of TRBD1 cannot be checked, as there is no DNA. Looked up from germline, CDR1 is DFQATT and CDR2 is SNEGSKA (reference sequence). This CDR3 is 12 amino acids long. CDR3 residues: CSAKGQGYEQYF.

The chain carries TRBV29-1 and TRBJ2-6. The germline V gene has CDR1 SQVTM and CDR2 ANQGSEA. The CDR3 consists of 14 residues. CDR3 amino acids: CSVEEGTGANVLTF.

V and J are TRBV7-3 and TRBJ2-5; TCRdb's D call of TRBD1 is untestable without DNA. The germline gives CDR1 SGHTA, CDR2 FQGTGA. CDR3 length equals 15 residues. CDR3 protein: CASSLTGAWGETQYF.

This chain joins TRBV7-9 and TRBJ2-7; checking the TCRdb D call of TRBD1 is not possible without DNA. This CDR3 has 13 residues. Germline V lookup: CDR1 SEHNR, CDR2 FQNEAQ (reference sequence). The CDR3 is CASTKQGDYEQYF.

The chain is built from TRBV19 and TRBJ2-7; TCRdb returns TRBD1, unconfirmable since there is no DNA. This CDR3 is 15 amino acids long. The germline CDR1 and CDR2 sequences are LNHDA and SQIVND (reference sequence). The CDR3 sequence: CASSIVPGTAYEQYF.

CDR3 residues: CASRASGTGSYGYTF. The chain recombines TRBV12-3 or TRBV12-4 with TRBJ1-2; TCRdb reports TRBD1, a call that lacks DNA to check it against. The CDR3 is made up of 15 amino acids.

The CDR3 reads CASSYIAYEQYF. The chain is built from TRBV28 and TRBJ2-7. The CDR3 contains 12 residues. In germline, CDR1 is MDHEN, CDR2 SYDVKM.

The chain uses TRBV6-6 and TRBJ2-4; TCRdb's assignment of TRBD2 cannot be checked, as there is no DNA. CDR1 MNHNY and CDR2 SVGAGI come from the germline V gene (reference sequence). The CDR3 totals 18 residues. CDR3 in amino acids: CASTGGLAGGVGQNIQYF.